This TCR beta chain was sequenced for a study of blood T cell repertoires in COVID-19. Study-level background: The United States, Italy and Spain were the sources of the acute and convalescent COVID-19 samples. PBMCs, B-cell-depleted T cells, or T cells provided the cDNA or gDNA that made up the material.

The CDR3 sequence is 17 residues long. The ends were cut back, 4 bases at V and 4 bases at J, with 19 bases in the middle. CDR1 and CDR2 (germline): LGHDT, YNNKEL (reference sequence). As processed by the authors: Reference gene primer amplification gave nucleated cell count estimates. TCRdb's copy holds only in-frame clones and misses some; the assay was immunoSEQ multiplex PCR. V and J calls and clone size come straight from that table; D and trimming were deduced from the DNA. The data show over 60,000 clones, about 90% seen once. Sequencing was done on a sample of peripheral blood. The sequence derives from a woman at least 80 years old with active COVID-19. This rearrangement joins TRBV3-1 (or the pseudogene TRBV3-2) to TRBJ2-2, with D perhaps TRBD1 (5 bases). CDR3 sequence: CASSPLDWGRTTGELFF. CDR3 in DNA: TGTGCCAGCAGCCCCCTAGACTGGGGCAGGACCACCGGGGAGCTGTTTTTT.